What follows describes a single TCR beta chain. Original methodology: The assay estimated nucleated cells by amplifying reference gene primers. The repertoire was sequenced with immunoSEQ multiplex PCR; TCRdb's copy has only in-frame clones and lacks some. The V and J calls and clone size were taken over from that table, and D and trimming were inferred from the DNA. The sample lists some 50,000 clones, roughly nine tenths seen once, with roughly 10% in the top ten. With 6 bases removed from V and 6 bases from J, the gap between germline ends came to 14 bases. This CDR3 spans 13 amino acids. Germline V CDR1 and CDR2: SGHDN, FVKESK. These data belong to a study of blood T cell repertoires in COVID-19. Study information: The United States, Italy and Spain were the sources of the acute and convalescent COVID-19 samples. T cells, B-cell-depleted T cells, or PBMCs supplied cDNA or gDNA.

This TCR derives from a human donor in a cohort sampled during active COVID-19. V is TRBV14 and J is TRBJ1-1, with a possible D match to TRBD1 (5 bases). Sequencing input: peripheral blood. The CDR3 nucleotides read TGTGCCAGCAGACCACCGGGGGTCCCTGAAGCTTTCTTT. As protein: CASRPPGVPEAFF.